The clone carrying this T cell receptor beta chain was seen at least ten times. This entry comes from a study of molecular identifiers for immune sequencing clone quantification. TCRdb processed the PCR reads anew with MiXCR; each CDR3 protein has one entry. The sample comprises tens of thousands of distinct CDR3 sequences, about a fifth of which are singletons, and under 1.5% rests with the top ten. The TCR was taken from a human donor in good health. Some libraries in this study had Jurkat cell RNA spiked in. The specimen sequenced was naive CD8+ T cells from blood, with Jurkat cell RNA spiked in. The subset is: FACS-sorted CD8+CD4-CCR7+CD45RA+ naive T cells.

The CDR3 DNA reads TGTGCCAGCAGTTACGAGGAGACGCGGAACACTGAAGCTTTCTTT. Its protein product is CASSYEETRNTEAFF. The rearrangement uses TRBV6-5 and TRBJ1-1, with no clear D. Germline V gene data show CDR1 as MNHEY and CDR2 as SVGAGI. This CDR3 spans 15 amino acids. With 2 bases removed from V and 1 base from J, the gap between germline ends came to 11 bases.